These 24 T cell receptor beta chains came from one sample sequenced in a study of OX40 agonist ivuxolimab in advanced cancers. The table came from immunoSEQ multiplex PCR; TCRdb's copy has only in-frame clones and leaves some out. The sample records 40,000 or so clones, over 65% being singletons. The material was CD4+ or CD8+ T cells sorted from blood, obtained in a trial of the OX40 agonist ivuxolimab. The receptor source for this set is an adult with an advanced solid tumor such as melanoma, head and neck, liver or kidney cancer.

V and J are TRBV6-1 and TRBJ2-1; 11 positions agree with TRBD1. The germline gives CDR1 MNHNS, CDR2 SASEGT. The CDR3 sequence is 14 residues long. Trimming removed 9 bases from V and 4 bases from J; junction bases left unmatched: 5. The CDR3 here is CASSGTGGYNEQFF. The CDR3 DNA follows: TGTGCCAGTTCCGGGACAGGGGGATACAATGAGCAGTTCTTC.

The rearrangement uses TRBV27 and TRBJ2-1; 10 nucleotides match TRBD2. Trimming cost V 3 bases and J 7 bases; bases outside gene matches: 9. There are 16 residues in the CDR3. Per germline, CDR1 MNHEY and CDR2 SMNVEV (reference sequence). DNA of the CDR3: TGTGCCAGCAGTTTTCCGCCTAGCGGGAGTCGGAATGAGCAGTTCTTC. This gives the protein CASSFPPSGSRNEQFF.

The chain couples TRBV4-1 to TRBJ2-1, with TRBD2 identical over 9 bases. V lost 0 bases and J lost 7; bases outside the gene matches: 7. Germline CDR1 reads MGHRA; CDR2 reads YSYEKL. The length of the CDR3 is 16 residues. The CDR3 bases are TGCGCCAGCAGCCAAGAGTCCCTAGCGGGAATGAATGAGCAGTTCTTC. The encoded protein is CASSQESLAGMNEQFF.

Concerning this clone: This specimen includes other DNA sequences encoding the same CDR3. Here the CDR3 DNA reads TGTGCCAGCAGCCTTGGGACAGCCTATGGCTACACCTTC. It translates to CASSLGTAYGYTF. The chain has TRBV7-9 and TRBJ1-2; 7 bases are a match to TRBD1. The germline V gene encodes CDR1 SEHNR and CDR2 FQNEAQ (reference sequence). V shed 5 bases, J shed 4 bases, and the junction held 4 bases outside the gene matches. The CDR3 runs 13 residues.

V and J are TRBV27 and TRBJ1-5; 12 positions agree with TRBD1. V lost 6 bases to trimming and J lost 0 bases; unmatched junction nucleotides: 15. Germline V gives CDR1 MNHEY, CDR2 SMNVEV (reference sequence). The CDR3 consists of 20 residues. CDR3 sequence reads: CASSRPYPGQGANSNQPQHF. For the CDR3, the DNA is TGTGCCAGCAGCCGACCTTACCCGGGACAGGGGGCTAATAGCAATCAGCCCCAGCATTTT.

The rearrangement uses TRBV15 and TRBJ2-7, with D possibly being TRBD1 or TRBD2 (5 bases each). With 0 bases removed from V and 2 bases from J, the gap between germline ends came to 23 bases. Germline CDR1 LNHNV, CDR2 YYDKDF (reference sequence). CDR3 length: 19 residues. This CDR3 reads CATSRDGQGRGQATYEQYF. Here the CDR3 DNA reads TGTGCCACCAGCAGAGATGGCCAAGGTCGGGGCCAAGCAACCTACGAGCAGTACTTC.

The V and J genes are TRBV2 and TRBJ1-1; D is unclear. V gave up 4 bases and J gave up 1 base, with 7 bases separating them. There are 13 residues in the CDR3. The germline V gene encodes CDR1 SNHLY and CDR2 FYNNEI. DNA for the CDR3: TGTGCCAGCAGTGCGGCCACGAACACTGAAGCTTTCTTT. Its protein is CASSAATNTEAFF. The whole variable domain, filled in from reference TRBV2 and TRBJ1-1, reads EPEVTQTPSHQVTQMGQEVILRCVPISNHLYFYWYRQILGQKVEFLVSFYNNEISEKSEIFDDQFSVERPDGSNFTLKIRSTKLEDSAMYFCASSAATNTEAFFGQGTRLTVV.

The rearrangement joins TRBV11-2 to TRBJ2-7; D may be TRBD2 (5 bases). This CDR3 has 15 residues. V was cut by 3 bases and J by 2 bases, with 14 bases left in between. Germline V gene sequence: CDR1 SGHAT, CDR2 FQNNGV. The CDR3 nucleotides are TGTGCCAGCAGCTTCGATACCGGGCGGGCCTACGAGCAGTACTTC. Encoded protein: CASSFDTGRAYEQYF.

The rearrangement links TRBV30 to TRBJ2-3, with unresolved D. V was trimmed by 3 bases and J by 0 bases, leaving 10 bases between them. Germline V gene sequence: CDR1 GTSNPN, CDR2 SVGIG (reference sequence). The CDR3 runs 14 residues. CDR3 loop: CAWRGGFSTDTQYF. The CDR3 DNA is TGTGCCTGGAGGGGCGGCTTCAGCACAGATACGCAGTATTTT.

J is TRBJ1-3 and V is TRBV5-1; D remains ambiguous. The ends were cut back, 6 bases at V and 4 bases at J, with 17 bases in the middle. This CDR3 is built from 15 residues. The germline V gene encodes CDR1 SGHRS and CDR2 YFSETQ. DNA of the CDR3: TGCGCCAGCACTTTGGACCCCACAAGGGGAAACACCATATATTTT. Amino acid sequence: CASTLDPTRGNTIYF.

The rearrangement joins TRBV5-8 to TRBJ2-4; D perhaps matches TRBD1 (6 bases). This CDR3 is 16 amino acids long. The germline CDR1 and CDR2 sequences are SGHTS and YDEGEE. Trimming took 4 bases from V and 0 from J, leaving 14 bases between them. This CDR3 reads CASSIPGHLAKNIQYF. The CDR3 nucleotides are TGTGCCAGCAGCATCCCGGGACACCTAGCCAAAAACATTCAGTACTTC.

The chain is built from TRBV6-5 and TRBJ2-4; D may be TRBD1 or TRBD2 (5 bases each). CDR1 MNHEY and CDR2 SVGAGI come from the germline V gene. V was cut by 4 bases and J by 12 bases, with 19 bases left in between. The CDR3 has 14 amino acids. Written as DNA, the CDR3 is TGTGCCAGCAGTTCCCTCAGTAGGGACCCCAATCAGTACTTC. Translated: CASSSLSRDPNQYF.

On this clone itself: One junction end disagrees with the germline gene, perhaps due to a read error. The chain uses TRBV29-1 and TRBJ1-2; a possible D gene is TRBD1 (5 bases). The germline V gene has CDR1 SQVTM and CDR2 ANQGSEA. CDR3 length: 12 amino acids. This chain's CDR3 is CSVDSVYGGHTF. CDR3 DNA sequence: TGCAGCGTCGACAGTGTCTACGGTGGCCACACCTTC.

The genes are TRBV10-3 and TRBJ2-7; TRBD2 aligns across 15 bases. Germline values: CDR1 ENHRY, CDR2 SYGVKD. The CDR3 has 14 amino acids. Trimming removed 11 bases from V and 1 base from J; junction bases left unmatched: 3. CDR3 amino acids: CASGLAGGSYEQYF. The CDR3 nucleotides read TGTGCCTCGGGACTAGCGGGAGGTTCCTACGAGCAGTACTTC.

The chain is built from TRBV15 and TRBJ2-3; TRBD1 aligns across 10 bases. Germline trimming cut 4 bases from V and 4 bases from J; bases unmatched to any gene: 5. Germline lookup yields CDR1 LNHNV and CDR2 YYDKDF (reference sequence). This CDR3 is 15 amino acids long. CDR3 loop: CATSTDRGRADTQYF. The CDR3 nucleotides read TGTGCCACCAGCACTGACAGGGGGCGGGCAGATACGCAGTATTTT.

The rearrangement uses TRBV7-2 and TRBJ2-7; perhaps D is TRBD1 or TRBD2 (5 bases each). The CDR3 sequence is 13 residues long. CDR1 and CDR2 from the germline V gene are SGHTA and FQGNSA. V gave up 7 bases and J gave up 7 bases, with 17 bases separating them. The CDR3 here is CASTLLGVGEQYF. The CDR3 DNA sequence: TGTGCCAGCACCCTACTAGGGGTGGGAGAGCAGTACTTC.

The chain recombines TRBV11-2 with TRBJ2-1; D perhaps matches TRBD2 (6 bases). Per germline, CDR1 SGHAT and CDR2 FQNNGV. V was trimmed by 1 base and J by 11 bases, leaving 9 bases between them. The CDR3 runs 12 residues. The CDR3 nucleotides are TGTGCCAGCAGCTTAGGGAGGGTAAAGCAGTTCTTC. Translating it yields CASSLGRVKQFF. Using reference TRBV11-2 and TRBJ2-1 for the parts outside the CDR3, the full variable domain is EAGVAQSPRYKIIEKRQSVAFWCNPISGHATLYWYQQILGQGPKLLIQFQNNGVVDDSQLPKDRFSAERLKGVDSTLKIQPAKLEDSAVYLCASSLGRVKQFFGPGTRLTVL.

The chain uses TRBV5-1 and TRBJ2-7, with TRBD1 matching over 10 bases. Germline V gene lookup returns CDR1 SGHRS and CDR2 YFSETQ. V shed 0 bases and J 3 bases; nucleotides not matched to a gene: 0. This CDR3 is built from 14 residues. The CDR3 reads CASSLGTGGYEQYF. DNA for the CDR3: TGCGCCAGCAGCTTGGGGACAGGGGGCTACGAGCAGTACTTC.

The table lists this clone with a count of one. The chain couples TRBV28 to TRBJ1-5, with D unresolved. Trimming took off 4 bases at V and 3 bases at J, with 10 bases between the two ends. The CDR3 runs to 14 residues. Germline CDR1 MDHEN, CDR2 SYDVKM. Here the CDR3 DNA reads TGTGCCAGCAGTTCTGAGGGTAACAATCAGCCCCAGCATTTT. Protein sequence: CASSSEGNNQPQHF.

The chain joins TRBV10-2 to TRBJ2-7; D is unresolved. Trimming pared 4 bases from V and 2 bases from J, leaving 3 bases between. Germline CDR1 and CDR2: WSHSY and SAAADI. The CDR3 consists of 11 residues. The CDR3 region is CASSAPYEQYF. In nucleotides, the CDR3 is TGCGCCAGCAGTGCGCCCTACGAGCAGTACTTC.

The chain couples TRBV4-1 to TRBJ2-7, with 12 nucleotides matching TRBD2. The V and J ends lost 5 bases and 3 bases, in that order; junction bases with no gene match: 2. Germline CDR1 reads MGHRA; CDR2 reads YSYEKL. The CDR3 sequence is 14 residues long. The CDR3 DNA follows: TGCGCCAGCAGCGAGACTAGCGGGAGCTACGAGCAGTACTTC. Its protein is CASSETSGSYEQYF.

This clone was recorded a few times. V gene TRBV27 combines with J gene TRBJ2-5; 11 bases align to TRBD2. After removal of 2 bases from V and 4 bases from J, the junction contained 12 bases not matched to a gene. The germline gives CDR1 MNHEY, CDR2 SMNVEV (reference sequence). The CDR3 is 18 residues long. CDR3 DNA: TGTGCCAGCAGTTTACTAGTTAGCGGGAGGGCCACGAGAGAGACCCAGTACTTC. Translated, it gives CASSLLVSGRATRETQYF.

This clone was picked up a small number of times. The chain employs TRBV27 and TRBJ1-1; 7 bases are shared with TRBD1. CDR1 and CDR2 (germline): MNHEY, SMNVEV (reference sequence). This CDR3 spans 16 amino acids. V gave up 6 bases and J gave up 8 bases; unmatched junction bases: 18. CDR3 in DNA: TGTGCCAGCAGCCCTACCCCCGGTACAGGGGTGGCGGAAGCTTTCTTT. This sequence encodes CASSPTPGTGVAEAFF.

This chain uses TRBV6-6 with TRBJ2-1; D is unresolved. Germline lookup yields CDR1 MNHNY and CDR2 SVGAGI (reference sequence). Trimming took off 5 bases at V and 3 bases at J, with 14 bases between the two ends. This CDR3 is 15 amino acids long. The CDR3 reads CASSLDAGRYNEQFF. The DNA for the CDR3 is TGTGCCAGCAGTCTCGACGCAGGTCGCTACAATGAGCAGTTCTTC.